This T cell receptor beta chain was captured in a study of blood T cell repertoires in COVID-19. In the study overall: Researchers got acute and convalescent COVID-19 samples from the United States, Italy and Spain.

This CDR3 has 16 residues. CDR1 SEHNR and CDR2 FQNEAQ come from the germline V gene (reference sequence). V trimming: 5 bases; J trimming: 3 bases; junction bases outside the gene matches: 7. The protocol was immunoSEQ multiplex PCR, while the TCRdb copy is restricted to in-frame clones and leaves out a portion. This sample carries 270,000 or so clones, 90% of them seen once, and the ten largest clones take about 2%. The chain employs TRBV7-9 and TRBJ2-2; 9 bases agree with TRBD1. Material for sequencing was peripheral blood. This sequence originates from a woman aged 60-70 years with COVID-19, enrolled during active disease. The CDR3, as DNA: TGTGCCAGCAGCCCCTCGGACAGGGGTTACACCGGGGAGCTGTTTTTT. Translated, it gives CASSPSDRGYTGELFF.